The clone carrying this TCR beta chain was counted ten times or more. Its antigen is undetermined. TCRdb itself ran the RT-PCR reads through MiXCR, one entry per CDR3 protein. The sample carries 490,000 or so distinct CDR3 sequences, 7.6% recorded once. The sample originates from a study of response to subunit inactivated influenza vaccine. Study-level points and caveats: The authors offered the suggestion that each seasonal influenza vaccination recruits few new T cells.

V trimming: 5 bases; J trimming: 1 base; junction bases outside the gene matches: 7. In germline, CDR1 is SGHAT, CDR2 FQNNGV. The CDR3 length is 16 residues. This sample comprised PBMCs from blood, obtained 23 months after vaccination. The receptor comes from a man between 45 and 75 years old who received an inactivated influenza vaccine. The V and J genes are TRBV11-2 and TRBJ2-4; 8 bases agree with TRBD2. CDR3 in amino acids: CASSPGGVRAKNIQYF. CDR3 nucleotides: TGTGCCAGCAGCCCGGGGGGGGTTCGGGCCAAAAACATTCAGTACTTC. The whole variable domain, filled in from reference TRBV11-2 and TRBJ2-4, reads EAGVAQSPRYKIIEKRQSVAFWCNPISGHATLYWYQQILGQGPKLLIQFQNNGVVDDSQLPKDRFSAERLKGVDSTLKIQPAKLEDSAVYLCASSPGGVRAKNIQYFGAGTRLSVL.